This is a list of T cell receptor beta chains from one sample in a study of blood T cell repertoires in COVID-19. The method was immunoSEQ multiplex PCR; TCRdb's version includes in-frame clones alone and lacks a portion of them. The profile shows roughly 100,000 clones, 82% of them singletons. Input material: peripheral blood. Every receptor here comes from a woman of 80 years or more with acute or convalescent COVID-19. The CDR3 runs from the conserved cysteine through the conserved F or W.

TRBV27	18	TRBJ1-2	CASSTGPGTGGMWYGYTF
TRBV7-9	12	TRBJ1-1	CASSLPVAEAFF
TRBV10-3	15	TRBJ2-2	CATLAKVGGLGELFF
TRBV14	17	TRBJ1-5	CASSQRYKGQGNQPQHF
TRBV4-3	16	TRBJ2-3	CASRLPWRGSTDTQYF
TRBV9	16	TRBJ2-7	CASSVGRLAGAYEQYF
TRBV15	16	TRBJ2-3	CATSRDKDFATDTQYF
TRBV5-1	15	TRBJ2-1	CASSLASGSKNEQFF
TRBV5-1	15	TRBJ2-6	CASSSRGTGANVLTF
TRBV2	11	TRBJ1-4	CASSEWAVLFF
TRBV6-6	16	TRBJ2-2	CASSYSGQGLSGELFF
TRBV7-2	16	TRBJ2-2	CASSSPGQAGTGELFF
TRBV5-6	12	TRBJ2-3	CASSLRRDGQYF
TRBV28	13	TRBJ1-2	CASRGWANYGYTF
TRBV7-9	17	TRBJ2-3	CASTPDRGHEGADTQYF
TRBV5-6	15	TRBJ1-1	CASSFFSRDWTEAFF
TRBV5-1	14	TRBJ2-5	CASSHTSAQETQYF
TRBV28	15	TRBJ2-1	CASQKAGDGNNEQFF
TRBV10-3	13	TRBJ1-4	CAIKGQAGEKLFF
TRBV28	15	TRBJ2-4	CASSDRGSAKNIQYF
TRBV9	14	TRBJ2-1	CASSVGGRAAEQFF
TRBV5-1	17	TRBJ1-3	CASQPLTGGPSGNTIYF